A selection of T cell receptor beta chains follows, all from one sample in a study of shared clonotypes between healthy human individuals. Data came from immunoSEQ multiplex PCR; TCRdb stores just in-frame clones and leaves some out. The sample lists over a million clones; less than 99% were seen once. The sample comprised naive CD4+ T cells sorted from blood. Receptor source: a man aged 30 to 39 in good health. Both conserved end residues are part of each CDR3. D genes are given only for firm matches. The size field is filled for only some rows; it gives once, few, many or a size class.

CDR3 DNA: TGTGCCAGCAGCTTAACATTCTACAATGAGCAGTTCTTC
CDR3 protein: CASSLTFYNEQFF
clone size: NA
D gene: NA
J gene: TRBJ2-1
V gene: TRBV5-8

CDR3 DNA: TGTGCCAGCAGCCCGACCCAGTTGGGGGAGCTGTTTTTT
CDR3 protein: CASSPTQLGELFF
clone size: NA
D gene: NA
J gene: TRBJ2-2
V gene: TRBV11-3

CDR3 DNA: TGCGCCAGCAGCTTGGTTACATCGGCGTCACGGGGCCAAGAGACCCAGTACTTC
CDR3 protein: CASSLVTSASRGQETQYF
clone size: NA
D gene: NA
J gene: TRBJ2-5
V gene: TRBV5-1

CDR3 DNA: TGTGCCAGCTATAAACAGGGAGAAACTGAAGCTTTCTTT
CDR3 protein: CASYKQGETEAFF
clone size: NA
D gene: NA
J gene: TRBJ1-1
V gene: TRBV2

CDR3 DNA: TGTGCCAGCAGTTTCTGGCAAGGTGCGTCCTACGAGCAGTACTTC
CDR3 protein: CASSFWQGASYEQYF
clone size: NA
D gene: NA
J gene: TRBJ2-7
V gene: TRBV28

CDR3 DNA: TGTGCCATCAGCCGGGACAGGGCTAATGAAAAACTGTTTTTT
CDR3 protein: CAISRDRANEKLFF
clone size: NA
D gene: TRBD1
J gene: TRBJ1-4
V gene: TRBV10-3

CDR3 DNA: TGCGCCAGCAGCGGCCCCGGGACAGGGGCACATGGCTACACCTTC
CDR3 protein: CASSGPGTGAHGYTF
clone size: once
D gene: TRBD1
J gene: TRBJ1-2
V gene: TRBV5-1

CDR3 DNA: TGTGCCACCAGCAGAGATCAGATAAGCTCCTACGAGCAGTACTTC
CDR3 protein: CATSRDQISSYEQYF
clone size: NA
D gene: NA
J gene: TRBJ2-7
V gene: TRBV15

CDR3 DNA: TGTGCCAGCAGCCAACCGACAGGGTCCAACTATGGCTACACCTTC
CDR3 protein: CASSQPTGSNYGYTF
clone size: NA
D gene: TRBD1
J gene: TRBJ1-2
V gene: TRBV11-2

CDR3 DNA: TGTGCCAGCAGTTTCGGCAGGCGCACAGATACGCAGTATTTT
CDR3 protein: CASSFGRRTDTQYF
clone size: NA
D gene: NA
J gene: TRBJ2-3
V gene: TRBV28

CDR3 DNA: TGCGCCAGCAGCCCAACGCCGAGGACAGGGGGCAACACCGGGGAGCTGTTTTTT
CDR3 protein: CASSPTPRTGGNTGELFF
clone size: NA
D gene: TRBD1
J gene: TRBJ2-2
V gene: TRBV5-1

CDR3 DNA: TGCGCCAGCAGCAATAGTGGTGAGCAGTTCTTC
CDR3 protein: CASSNSGEQFF
clone size: NA
D gene: NA
J gene: TRBJ2-1
V gene: TRBV5-1

CDR3 DNA: TGTGCCAGCAGCAGGACCGGCGAGACCCAGTACTTC
CDR3 protein: CASSRTGETQYF
clone size: NA
D gene: NA
J gene: TRBJ2-5
V gene: TRBV11-2

CDR3 DNA: TGCGCCAGCAGCTTGGGAGTAGAGCGGAACACAGATACGCAGTATTTT
CDR3 protein: CASSLGVERNTDTQYF
clone size: NA
D gene: NA
J gene: TRBJ2-3
V gene: TRBV5-1

CDR3 DNA: TGCGCCAGCAGCTTGGCAAGACCCGACAATGAGCAGTTCTTC
CDR3 protein: CASSLARPDNEQFF
clone size: NA
D gene: NA
J gene: TRBJ2-1
V gene: TRBV5-1

CDR3 DNA: TGTGCCAGCAGCCGAGGGCCAGTAGATACGCAGTATTTT
CDR3 protein: CASSRGPVDTQYF
clone size: NA
D gene: NA
J gene: TRBJ2-3
V gene: TRBV7-9

CDR3 DNA: TGTGCCAGCAGTTTAAACAGGGAATGGTACGAGCAGTACTTC
CDR3 protein: CASSLNREWYEQYF
clone size: NA
D gene: NA
J gene: TRBJ2-7
V gene: TRBV27

CDR3 DNA: TGTGCCAGCAGCTCTGGGTTTTTGCGGAGCTCCTACAATGAGCAGTTCTTC
CDR3 protein: CASSSGFLRSSYNEQFF
clone size: NA
D gene: NA
J gene: TRBJ2-1
V gene: TRBV7-6

CDR3 DNA: TGTGCCAGCAGTCAGGGCTACGAGCAGTACTTC
CDR3 protein: CASSQGYEQYF
clone size: NA
D gene: NA
J gene: TRBJ2-7
V gene: TRBV25-1

CDR3 DNA: TGCGCCAGCAGTGAGACAGGCCGGGCCGACGAGCAGTACTTC
CDR3 protein: CASSETGRADEQYF
clone size: NA
D gene: NA
J gene: TRBJ2-7
V gene: TRBV10-2

CDR3 DNA: TGTGCCAGCAGCTTGGCCGGCGGGCGCAACGCTGGGCAGTACTTC
CDR3 protein: CASSLAGGRNAGQYF
clone size: NA
D gene: NA
J gene: TRBJ2-7
V gene: TRBV5-4

CDR3 DNA: TGTGCCAGCAGTTCCCCAGGTTACGAGCAGTACTTC
CDR3 protein: CASSSPGYEQYF
clone size: few
D gene: NA
J gene: TRBJ2-7
V gene: TRBV28

CDR3 DNA: TGCAGCGACAACCGGGACAGGGAGTGGGGCTACACCTTC
CDR3 protein: CSDNRDREWGYTF
clone size: NA
D gene: TRBD1
J gene: TRBJ1-2
V gene: TRBV29-1

CDR3 DNA: TGTGCCAGCAGTTTCTCTGGACTAGCGGGAGAAATAGTCTACGAGCAGTACTTC
CDR3 protein: CASSFSGLAGEIVYEQYF
clone size: NA
D gene: TRBD2
J gene: TRBJ2-7
V gene: TRBV28

CDR3 DNA: TGTGCCAGCAGCAGGGGGCTATCGGATGGCTACACCTTC
CDR3 protein: CASSRGLSDGYTF
clone size: NA
D gene: TRBD1
J gene: TRBJ1-2
V gene: TRBV2

CDR3 DNA: TGTGCCAGTAGTATTAACCTTGGAGGCCGGGGGGGAAATACGCAGTATTTT
CDR3 protein: CASSINLGGRGGNTQYF
clone size: NA
D gene: TRBD2
J gene: TRBJ2-3
V gene: TRBV19

CDR3 DNA: TGTGCCAGCAGCCACCCGCCGGGGGACTACAATGAGCAGTTCTTC
CDR3 protein: CASSHPPGDYNEQFF
clone size: NA
D gene: NA
J gene: TRBJ2-1
V gene: TRBV5-4

CDR3 DNA: TGTGCCAGTAGTCGTACAGGGGCGGGAAGTCAGCCCCAGCATTTT
CDR3 protein: CASSRTGAGSQPQHF
clone size: NA
D gene: TRBD1
J gene: TRBJ1-5
V gene: TRBV19

CDR3 DNA: TGTGCCAGCAGCCCAGGCGCGACAATTCTTCGAGCTTTCTTT
CDR3 protein: CASSPGATILRAFF
clone size: NA
D gene: NA
J gene: TRBJ1-1
V gene: TRBV28

CDR3 DNA: TGCAGCGTTGCAGTAGCGGGAGTTCGCAATGAGCAGTTCTTC
CDR3 protein: CSVAVAGVRNEQFF
clone size: NA
D gene: TRBD2
J gene: TRBJ2-1
V gene: TRBV29-1

CDR3 DNA: TGTGCCAGTAGTATTTCGGGCAGGAACACCGGGGAGCTGTTTTTT
CDR3 protein: CASSISGRNTGELFF
clone size: NA
D gene: NA
J gene: TRBJ2-2
V gene: TRBV19

CDR3 DNA: TGTGCCAGCAGCCTCGACCGGGACAGGCACAGCGAGCAGTACTTC
CDR3 protein: CASSLDRDRHSEQYF
clone size: NA
D gene: TRBD1
J gene: TRBJ2-7
V gene: TRBV11-3

CDR3 DNA: TGCGCCAGCAGCGGATACAACTGGGAGACCCAGTACTTC
CDR3 protein: CASSGYNWETQYF
clone size: NA
D gene: NA
J gene: TRBJ2-5
V gene: TRBV5-1

CDR3 DNA: TGCGCCAGCAGGGACGAACGTCGATCCTACAATGAGCAGTTCTTC
CDR3 protein: CASRDERRSYNEQFF
clone size: NA
D gene: NA
J gene: TRBJ2-1
V gene: TRBV5-1

CDR3 DNA: TGTGCCAGCAGCTTAGCCCGGGGGGTAGCGGGGCCGAACTACAATGAGCAGTTCTTC
CDR3 protein: CASSLARGVAGPNYNEQFF
clone size: NA
D gene: TRBD2
J gene: TRBJ2-1
V gene: TRBV11-2

CDR3 DNA: TGTGCCAGCACGGAACAGGGGGCCAAAAACATTCAGTACTTC
CDR3 protein: CASTEQGAKNIQYF
clone size: NA
D gene: TRBD1
J gene: TRBJ2-4
V gene: TRBV18

CDR3 DNA: TGTGCCAGCTCACCAGGGACAAGTCGAGATCAGCCCCAGCATTTT
CDR3 protein: CASSPGTSRDQPQHF
clone size: NA
D gene: NA
J gene: TRBJ1-5
V gene: TRBV18

CDR3 DNA: TGTGCCAGTAGTATAGGGCCGACAGGGCGGTCGGGTAGCTCCTACAATGAGCAGTTCTTC
CDR3 protein: CASSIGPTGRSGSSYNEQFF
clone size: NA
D gene: TRBD1
J gene: TRBJ2-1
V gene: TRBV19

CDR3 DNA: TGCAGCGTTATCCGGATGATCAACACTGAAGCTTTCTTT
CDR3 protein: CSVIRMINTEAFF
clone size: NA
D gene: NA
J gene: TRBJ1-1
V gene: TRBV29-1

CDR3 DNA: TGTGCCAGCAGTCTTCAGACAGAGTACCAAGAGACCCAGTACTTC
CDR3 protein: CASSLQTEYQETQYF
clone size: NA
D gene: NA
J gene: TRBJ2-5
V gene: TRBV27

CDR3 DNA: TGTGCCAGCAGGGACAGGAAGAACACTGAAGCTTTCTTT
CDR3 protein: CASRDRKNTEAFF
clone size: NA
D gene: TRBD1
J gene: TRBJ1-1
V gene: TRBV2

CDR3 DNA: TGTGCCAGTAGTCCGGGGAGCTCCTACAATGAGCAGTTCTTC
CDR3 protein: CASSPGSSYNEQFF
clone size: NA
D gene: NA
J gene: TRBJ2-1
V gene: TRBV19

CDR3 DNA: TGTGCCAGCCGGGCGGGAGGCAGCAATCAGCCCCAGCATTTT
CDR3 protein: CASRAGGSNQPQHF
clone size: NA
D gene: NA
J gene: TRBJ1-5
V gene: TRBV27

CDR3 DNA: TGTGCCAGCAGTGAGAGGTTGGGGATGTCTTTTGAGCAGTACTTC
CDR3 protein: CASSERLGMSFEQYF
clone size: NA
D gene: NA
J gene: TRBJ2-7
V gene: TRBV2

CDR3 DNA: TGTGCCAGCAGCCCAAGGGACAGCTACACCGGGGAGCTGTTTTTT
CDR3 protein: CASSPRDSYTGELFF
clone size: NA
D gene: TRBD1
J gene: TRBJ2-2
V gene: TRBV7-2

CDR3 DNA: TGTGCCAGTAGTAAAAGGACAGGCGCTACCGCACAGGACGAGCAGTACTTC
CDR3 protein: CASSKRTGATAQDEQYF
clone size: once
D gene: TRBD1
J gene: TRBJ2-7
V gene: TRBV19

CDR3 DNA: TGTGCCAGCAGCGGGACAGGGTACGAGCAGTACTTC
CDR3 protein: CASSGTGYEQYF
clone size: NA
D gene: TRBD1
J gene: TRBJ2-7
V gene: TRBV25-1

CDR3 DNA: TGTGCCAGCAGCTTAACAGGGGGCTATGGCTACACCTTC
CDR3 protein: CASSLTGGYGYTF
clone size: NA
D gene: TRBD1
J gene: TRBJ1-2
V gene: TRBV7-8

CDR3 DNA: TGTGCCAGCAGCTACAGGGGGGGAGATGAAAAACTGTTTTTT
CDR3 protein: CASSYRGGDEKLFF
clone size: NA
D gene: TRBD1
J gene: TRBJ1-4
V gene: TRBV5-4

CDR3 DNA: TGCGCCAGCAGTGGGGGGCTAGCGAGCTCCTACGAGCAGTACTTC
CDR3 protein: CASSGGLASSYEQYF
clone size: NA
D gene: NA
J gene: TRBJ2-7
V gene: TRBV10-1

CDR3 DNA: TGCGCCAGCAGCACCTTAGCGGGAGCTGGGGGCTATGAGCAGTTCTTC
CDR3 protein: CASSTLAGAGGYEQFF
clone size: once
D gene: TRBD2
J gene: TRBJ2-1
V gene: TRBV10-1

CDR3 DNA: TGTGCCACCAGTAGACAGGGGGGTGAAAAACTGTTTTTT
CDR3 protein: CATSRQGGEKLFF
clone size: NA
D gene: TRBD1
J gene: TRBJ1-4
V gene: TRBV15

CDR3 DNA: TGTGCCAGCATCAGGGGGCGAGAGACCCAGTACTTC
CDR3 protein: CASIRGRETQYF
clone size: NA
D gene: TRBD1
J gene: TRBJ2-5
V gene: TRBV6-1

CDR3 DNA: TGTGCCAGCAGTCCGGGACAGGGGGACACCGGGGAGCTGTTTTTT
CDR3 protein: CASSPGQGDTGELFF
clone size: NA
D gene: TRBD1
J gene: TRBJ2-2
V gene: TRBV6-5

CDR3 DNA: TGTGCCAGCAGTTTGAGGGACAGTATGACGAAAGCTTTCTTT
CDR3 protein: CASSLRDSMTKAFF
clone size: NA
D gene: TRBD1
J gene: TRBJ1-1
V gene: TRBV28